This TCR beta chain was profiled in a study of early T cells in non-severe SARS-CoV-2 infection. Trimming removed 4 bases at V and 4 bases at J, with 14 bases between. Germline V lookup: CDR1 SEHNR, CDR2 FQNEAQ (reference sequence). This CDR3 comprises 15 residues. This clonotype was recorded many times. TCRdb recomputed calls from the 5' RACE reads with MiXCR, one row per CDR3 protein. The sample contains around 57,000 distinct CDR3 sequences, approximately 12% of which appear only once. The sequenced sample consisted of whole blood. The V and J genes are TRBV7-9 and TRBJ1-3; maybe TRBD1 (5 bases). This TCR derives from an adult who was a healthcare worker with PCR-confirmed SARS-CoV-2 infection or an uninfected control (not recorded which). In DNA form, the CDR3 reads TGTGCCAGCAGCTCAGGGCTCGCGGGAGGAAACACCATATATTTT. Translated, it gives CASSSGLAGGNTIYF. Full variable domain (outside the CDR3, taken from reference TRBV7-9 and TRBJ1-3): DTGVSQNPRHKITKRGQNVTFRCDPISEHNRLYWYRQTLGQGPEFLTYFQNEAQLEKSRLLSDRFSAERPKGSFSTLEIQRTEQGDSAMYLCASSSGLAGGNTIYFGEGSWLTVV.